The 9 T cell receptor beta chains presented below share a single source sample, sequenced in a study of response to subunit inactivated influenza vaccine. TCRdb ran MiXCR on the RT-PCR reads and lists one entry per CDR3 protein. Of 600,000 to 850,000 distinct CDR3 sequences listed, 12% to 15% are singletons. The sequenced sample was PBMCs from blood, obtained approximately 15 days before vaccination. These receptors originate from a man in his fifties or sixties who received an inactivated influenza vaccine.

This clonotype was found a few times. This chain connects TRBV4-3 to TRBJ2-5; no firm D call. CDR1 is LGHNA, CDR2 YSLEER, per germline. The CDR3 sequence is 16 residues long. Trimming took off 1 base at V and 2 bases at J, with 14 bases between the two ends. CDR3 sequence: CASSQGSSRTQETQYF. As DNA, the CDR3 is TGCGCCAGCAGCCAAGGATCCTCGAGGACGCAAGAGACCCAGTACTTC.

V is TRBV12-3 or TRBV12-4 and J is TRBJ2-1; 11 bases fit TRBD2. CDR3 length: 15 amino acids. Unmatched junction bases numbered 3, after V lost 5 bases and J lost 3 bases. CDR3 in amino acids: CASSPSGGIYNEQFF. CDR3 coding DNA: TGTGCCAGCAGTCCTAGCGGGGGGATCTACAATGAGCAGTTCTTC.

The chain uses TRBV7-2 and TRBJ2-5; 7 bases fit TRBD1. The V gene end was trimmed by 4 bases and the J gene end by 4 bases; junction bases not matched to a gene: 9. Germline lookup yields CDR1 SGHTA and CDR2 FQGNSA. The CDR3 extends over 15 amino acids. The CDR3 region is CASSSYRGRGETQYF. The CDR3 region has the DNA TGTGCCAGCAGCTCCTACAGGGGTAGGGGAGAGACCCAGTACTTC. Full variable domain (rest looked up from reference TRBV7-2 and TRBJ2-5): GAGVSQSPSNKVTEKGKDVELRCDPISGHTALYWYRQSLGQGLEFLIYFQGNSAPDKSGLPSDRFSAERTGGSVSTLTIQRTQQEDSAVYLCASSSYRGRGETQYFGPGTRLLVL.

This clonotype was counted a few times. This chain joins TRBV20-1 and TRBJ2-7, with TRBD2 matching 7 bases. V was clipped by 6 bases and J by 5 bases; unmatched bases: 10. Germline CDR1 is DFQATT and CDR2 is SNEGSKA (reference sequence). The CDR3 runs 13 residues. CDR3 loop: CSAPGLRVHEQYF. CDR3 nucleotide sequence: TGCAGTGCCCCGGGACTACGGGTCCACGAGCAGTACTTC.

This clonotype was seen at least ten times. V gene TRBV12-3 or TRBV12-4 combines with J gene TRBJ1-3; unclear D gene. This CDR3 has 15 amino acids. V shed 6 bases and J shed 0 bases, with 12 bases lying between them. The CDR3 coding sequence is TGTGCCAGCAGCGCCGGACTCTCCTCTGGAAACACCATATATTTT. The encoded protein is CASSAGLSSGNTIYF.

This clonotype turned up a few times. The genes are TRBV12-3 or TRBV12-4 and TRBJ2-1; 11 positions match TRBD2. J was trimmed by 2 bases and V by 6 bases; bases with no gene match: 6. The length of the CDR3 is 16 residues. CDR3 nucleotides: TGTGCCAGCAGCGGGACTAGCGGCTTTACCTACAATGAGCAGTTCTTC. Its protein product is CASSGTSGFTYNEQFF.

A few counts support this clonotype. This rearrangement joins TRBV5-6 to TRBJ2-6, with D uncertain. Germline V gene sequence: CDR1 SGHDT, CDR2 YYEEEE. The CDR3 spans 14 residues. V gave up 3 bases and J gave up 2 bases, with 6 bases separating them. DNA for the CDR3: TGTGCCAGCAGCTCCTTACCTGGGGCCAACGTCCTGACTTTC. The encoded protein is CASSSLPGANVLTF. The full variable domain, with the rest looked up from reference TRBV5-6 and TRBJ2-6, is DAGVTQSPTHLIKTRGQQVTLRCSPKSGHDTVSWYQQALGQGPQFIFQYYEEEERQRGNFPDRFSGHQFPNYSSELNVNALLLGDSALYLCASSSLPGANVLTFGAGSRLTVL.

V is TRBV20-1 and J is TRBJ2-7; D is perhaps TRBD1 or TRBD2 (6 bases each). The CDR3 is made up of 15 amino acids. In germline, CDR1 is DFQATT, CDR2 SNEGSKA (reference sequence). The ends were cut back, 0 bases at V and 3 bases at J, with 15 bases in the middle. CDR3 nucleotides: TGCAGTGCTAGAGATGTTGGGGGGCGAATCTACGAGCAGTACTTC. This gives the protein CSARDVGGRIYEQYF.

This clonotype has at least ten counts. The chain carries TRBV20-1 and TRBJ2-7; 10 bases align to TRBD2. Germline CDR1 reads DFQATT; CDR2 reads SNEGSKA (reference sequence). The CDR3 runs to 14 residues. The junction had 4 bases not matched to a gene; V was cut back by 2 bases and J by 3 bases. The CDR3, as DNA: TGCAGTGCTAGAACTAGCGGGAAGATCTACGAGCAGTACTTC. Its translation: CSARTSGKIYEQYF.